The 10 T cell receptor beta chains given below trace back to one sample, sequenced in a study of T-cell memory formation after mild COVID-19. TCRdb used MiXCR to reprocess the 5' RACE reads, holding one entry per CDR3 protein. The repertoire holds hundreds of thousands of distinct CDR3 sequences, with over 15% as singletons. Input material: PBMCs or a T cell subset sorted from them (not recorded which). The receptors come from a young man who had mild COVID-19 (a few samples of this study predate the infection). Cell type and time point are not known.

This clonotype was observed a few times. V and J are TRBV20-1 and TRBJ2-7, with TRBD1 identical over 7 bases. Trimming removed 3 bases from V and 2 bases from J; junction bases left unmatched: 7. Germline lookup yields CDR1 DFQATT and CDR2 SNEGSKA (reference sequence). This CDR3 comprises 14 residues. The CDR3 loop is CSASPGTVPYEQYF. Here the CDR3 DNA reads TGCAGTGCTAGCCCTGGGACAGTGCCCTACGAGCAGTACTTC.

J is TRBJ1-5 and V is TRBV18, with D tentatively TRBD1 (6 bases). Germline CDR1 and CDR2: KGHSH and LQKENI. V lost 3 bases and J 2 bases, leaving 11 bases between the germline ends. The CDR3 spans 15 residues. CDR3 coding DNA: TGTGCCAGCTCACCCAACAGGGTTGGCAATCAGCCCCAGCATTTT. Its translation is CASSPNRVGNQPQHF.

A few counts support this clonotype. The chain has TRBV5-1 and TRBJ2-5; D is unresolved. Per germline, CDR1 SGHRS and CDR2 YFSETQ. This CDR3 is 14 amino acids long. Trimming left V 0 bases short and J 2 bases short, with 8 bases between. CDR3 amino acids: CASSLGRRQETQYF. The CDR3 DNA sequence: TGCGCCAGCAGCTTGGGACGGCGACAAGAGACCCAGTACTTC.

This clonotype was picked up many times. The V gene is TRBV20-1, the J gene TRBJ2-3; D is uncertain. V gave up 5 bases and J gave up 6 bases, with 9 bases separating them. The CDR3 has 11 amino acids. Per the germline V gene, CDR1 is DFQATT and CDR2 is SNEGSKA (reference sequence). The CDR3 sequence is CSAPFMDTQYF. The DNA of the CDR3 is TGCAGTGCTCCCTTCATGGATACGCAGTATTTT.

The rearrangement uses TRBV4-3 and TRBJ2-4; possibly TRBD1 or TRBD2 for D (5 bases each). V was trimmed by 1 base and J by 11 bases, leaving 18 bases between them. This CDR3 region has 15 residues. Germline lookup yields CDR1 LGHNA and CDR2 YSLEER. The CDR3 DNA is TGCGCCAGCAGCCAAGGGACGTCTCCCCGGGGCGTTCAGTACTTC. Its translation is CASSQGTSPRGVQYF.

This CDR3 is CASKVYEGASSPLHF. The DNA of the CDR3 is TGTGCCAGCAAGGTGTACGAGGGGGCGAGTTCACCCCTCCACTTT. The rearrangement joins TRBV2 to TRBJ1-6, with 7 bases fitting TRBD1. The CDR3 is 15 residues long. Germline values: CDR1 SNHLY, CDR2 FYNNEI. V shed 7 bases, J shed 9 bases, and the junction held 12 bases outside the gene matches. Filled out from reference TRBV2 and TRBJ1-6, the complete variable domain reads EPEVTQTPSHQVTQMGQEVILRCVPISNHLYFYWYRQILGQKVEFLVSFYNNEISEKSEIFDDQFSVERPDGSNFTLKIRSTKLEDSAMYFCASKVYEGASSPLHFGNGTRLTVT.

The chain combines TRBV2 with TRBJ2-3, with TRBD2 matching over 14 bases. The ends lost 5 bases at V and 8 bases at J; junction bases unmatched: 3. The V gene's germline CDR1 is SNHLY and CDR2 FYNNEI. This CDR3 contains 14 residues. CDR3: CASSTGTSGGTQYF. As DNA, the CDR3 is TGTGCCAGCAGTACCGGGACTAGCGGGGGTACGCAGTATTTT.

V and J are TRBV19 and TRBJ1-2, with 11 nucleotides matching TRBD1. V lost 4 bases to trimming and J lost 4 bases; unmatched junction nucleotides: 11. CDR3 length equals 17 residues. Germline CDR1 LNHDA, CDR2 SQIVND (reference sequence). The CDR3 region is CASSTPPGTGGLYGYTF. The CDR3, as DNA: TGTGCCAGTAGTACCCCCCCCGGGACAGGGGGTCTCTATGGCTACACCTTC.

The rearrangement uses TRBV3-1 and TRBJ2-5; unclear D gene. CDR1 LGHDT and CDR2 YNNKEL come from the germline V gene (reference sequence). The CDR3 runs 14 residues. Trimming took off 0 bases at V and 3 bases at J, with 8 bases between the two ends. This CDR3 reads CASSQDDKEETQYF. The DNA for the CDR3 is TGTGCCAGCAGCCAAGATGACAAGGAAGAGACCCAGTACTTC.

In this sample, this clonotype turned up a few times. The chain employs TRBV19 and TRBJ2-5; maybe TRBD1 (5 bases). Between the trimmed V and J ends, which lost 2 bases and 5 bases, there was a span of 9 bases. The CDR3 runs 13 residues. CDR1 is LNHDA, CDR2 SQIVND, per germline (reference sequence). The CDR3 region has the DNA TGTGCCAGTAGTATAAGGGGTACGGAGACCCAGTACTTC. Amino acids: CASSIRGTETQYF.